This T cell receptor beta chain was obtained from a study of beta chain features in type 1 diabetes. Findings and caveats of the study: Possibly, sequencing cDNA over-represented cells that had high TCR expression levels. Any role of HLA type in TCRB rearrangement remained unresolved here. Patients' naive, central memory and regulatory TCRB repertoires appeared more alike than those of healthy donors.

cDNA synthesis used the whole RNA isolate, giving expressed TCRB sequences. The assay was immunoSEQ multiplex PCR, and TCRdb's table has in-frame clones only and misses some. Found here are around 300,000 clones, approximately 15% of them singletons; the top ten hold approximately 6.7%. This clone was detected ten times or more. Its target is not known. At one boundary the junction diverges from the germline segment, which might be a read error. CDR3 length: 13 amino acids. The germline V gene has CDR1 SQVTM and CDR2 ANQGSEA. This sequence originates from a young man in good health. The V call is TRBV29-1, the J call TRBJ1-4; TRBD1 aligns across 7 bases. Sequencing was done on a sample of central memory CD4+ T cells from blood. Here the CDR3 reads CSGTGVANEKLFF. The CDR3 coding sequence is TGCAGCGGTACAGGGGTGGCTAACGAAAAACTGTTTTTT.